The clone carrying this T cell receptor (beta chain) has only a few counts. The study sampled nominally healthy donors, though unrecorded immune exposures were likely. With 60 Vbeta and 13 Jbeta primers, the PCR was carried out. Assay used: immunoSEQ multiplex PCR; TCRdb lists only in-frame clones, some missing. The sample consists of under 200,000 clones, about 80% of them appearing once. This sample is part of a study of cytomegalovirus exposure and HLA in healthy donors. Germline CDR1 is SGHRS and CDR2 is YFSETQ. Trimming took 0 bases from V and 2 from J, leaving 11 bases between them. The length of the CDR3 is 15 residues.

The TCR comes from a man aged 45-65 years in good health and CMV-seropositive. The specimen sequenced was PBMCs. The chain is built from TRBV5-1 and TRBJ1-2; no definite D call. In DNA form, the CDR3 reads TGCGCCAGCAGCTTGGGTGGCAGTACCAACTATGGCTACACCTTC. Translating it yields CASSLGGSTNYGYTF.